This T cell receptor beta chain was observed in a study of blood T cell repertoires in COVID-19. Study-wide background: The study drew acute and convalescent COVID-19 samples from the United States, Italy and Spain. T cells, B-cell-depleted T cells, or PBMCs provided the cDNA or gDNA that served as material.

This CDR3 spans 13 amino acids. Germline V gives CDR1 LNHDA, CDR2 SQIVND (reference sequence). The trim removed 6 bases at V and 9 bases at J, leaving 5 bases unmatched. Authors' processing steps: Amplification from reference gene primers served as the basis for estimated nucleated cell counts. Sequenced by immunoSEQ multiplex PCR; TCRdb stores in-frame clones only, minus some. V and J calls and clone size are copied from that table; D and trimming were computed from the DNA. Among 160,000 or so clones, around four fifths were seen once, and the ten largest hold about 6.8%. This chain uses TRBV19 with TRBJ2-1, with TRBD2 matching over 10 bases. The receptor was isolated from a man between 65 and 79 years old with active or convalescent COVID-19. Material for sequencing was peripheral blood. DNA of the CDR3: TGTGCCAGTAGCCAGCGGGGGGGCCCTGAGCAGTTCTTC. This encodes CASSQRGGPEQFF.